Listed below are T cell receptor beta chains from one sample, sequenced in a study of human T cells and chemical hapten exposure. TCRdb reprocessed the RACE reads with MiXCR, giving one entry per CDR3 protein. The sample records more than 250,000 distinct CDR3 sequences, almost 8% being singletons. Sequencing used whole blood, obtained in connection with sensitization to the hapten diphenylcyclopropenone (DPC). These receptors were taken from a man aged 18 to 30 with alopecia areata. Some clones in this sample may be carry-over from other donors' samples. Both conserved end residues are part of each CDR3. Each record gives: V gene, clone size, CDR3 length, J gene, D gene, CDR3 DNA, CDR3 protein. The D gene is left open where the match is weak. A row's size may be missing; if present it is once, few, many or a size class.

>TRBV7-9|NA|13|TRBJ1-4|NA
TGTGCCAGCAGCTTGGACCCGGGCGAGAAACTGTTTTTT
CASSLDPGEKLFF
>TRBV7-3|few|16|TRBJ2-1|TRBD2
TGTGCCAGCATGAGGACTAGCGGGGCCGTCTACAATGAGCAGTTCTTC
CASMRTSGAVYNEQFF
>TRBV4-1|NA|18|TRBJ2-3|TRBD2
TGCGCCAGCAGCCGCTCACCTATTAGCGGGCCTGACACAGATACGCAGTATTTT
CASSRSPISGPDTDTQYF
>TRBV4-3|NA|18|TRBJ2-3|TRBD1
TGCGCCAGCAGCCCCTCCCGGACAGGGGGATTGAAAACAGATACGCAGTATTTT
CASSPSRTGGLKTDTQYF
>TRBV7-9|NA|17|TRBJ1-4|TRBD1
TGTGCCAGCAGCCGTCCTCCCCGACAGGGGAAGGATGAAAAACTGTTTTTT
CASSRPPRQGKDEKLFF
>TRBV24-1|few|14|TRBJ1-1|TRBD1
TGTGCCACCAGTGACGAGACAGGGGGGAGAGGAGCTTTCTTT
CATSDETGGRGAFF
>TRBV4-1|NA|17|TRBJ1-5|TRBD1
TGCGCCAGCAGCCAGCTGGGGAGGGGGCTTAGCAATCAGCCCCAGCATTTT
CASSQLGRGLSNQPQHF
>TRBV12-3/TRBV12-4|few|17|TRBJ1-2|TRBD1
TGTGCCAGCAGTTGGTGGGACAGGGGCTTTCCTAACTATGGCTACACCTTC
CASSWWDRGFPNYGYTF
>TRBV29-1|few|14|TRBJ1-2|NA
TGCAGCGTAGATAGACACAGATCTAACTATGGCTACACCTTC
CSVDRHRSNYGYTF
>TRBV27|few|17|TRBJ2-1|TRBD2
TGTGCCAGCAGTTCCCTCAAGACTAGCGGGGGAGTAAATGAGCAGTTCTTC
CASSSLKTSGGVNEQFF
>TRBV7-9|NA|15|TRBJ2-1|TRBD2
TGTGCCAGCAGCTTGAGCGGGGGCCGCTACAATGAGCAGTTCTTC
CASSLSGGRYNEQFF
>TRBV4-1|few|18|TRBJ1-3|TRBD1
TGCGCCAGCAGCCGCCGGGACAGTCCACTCGGTTCTGGAAACACCATATATTTT
CASSRRDSPLGSGNTIYF
>TRBV7-9|NA|17|TRBJ2-2|NA
TGTGCCAGCAGCGGACAGCGTGGGAACCCCTACACCGGGGAGCTGTTTTTT
CASSGQRGNPYTGELFF
>TRBV6-5|few|15|TRBJ1-5|NA
TGTGCCAGCAGTTACTCATCGGGGTGGAATCAGCCCCAGCATTTT
CASSYSSGWNQPQHF
>TRBV7-3|few|14|TRBJ1-2|TRBD1
TGTGCCAGCAGCCCCGACCCGACAGGGATCGGCTACACCTTC
CASSPDPTGIGYTF
>TRBV20-1|few|13|TRBJ1-4|NA
TGCAGTGCTACCGCAGGGGATTATGAAAAACTGTTTTTT
CSATAGDYEKLFF
>TRBV5-1|few|14|TRBJ1-2|NA
TGCGCCAGCAGCCCCACAGGGAGTAACTATGGCTACACCTTC
CASSPTGSNYGYTF
>TRBV7-2|NA|14|TRBJ1-3|NA
TGTGCCAGCAGTGGGGATTTCTCTGGAAACACCATATATTTT
CASSGDFSGNTIYF
>TRBV11-2|many|14|TRBJ2-5|NA
TGTGCCAGCAGCTCACGGACCATACAAGAGACCCAGTACTTC
CASSSRTIQETQYF
>TRBV4-1|few|15|TRBJ1-2|NA
TGCGCCAGCAGCCAAGGGCATGGGCGCGGGAATGGCTACACCTTC
CASSQGHGRGNGYTF
>TRBV6-6|NA|17|TRBJ2-2|TRBD2
TGTGCCAGCAGTTTAATAACACTAGCGGGGATCACCGGGGAGCTGTTTTTT
CASSLITLAGITGELFF
>TRBV5-6|NA|15|TRBJ1-2|NA
TGTGCCAGCAGCGAAGCAGGAAAAGCTAACTATGGCTACACCTTC
CASSEAGKANYGYTF
>TRBV28|many|15|TRBJ1-5|TRBD1
TGTGCCAGCAGTCGACGGGACAGGCGAAATCAGCCCCAGCATTTT
CASSRRDRRNQPQHF
>TRBV7-2|many|16|TRBJ2-6|NA
TGTGCCAGCAGCTTGAGTGTTAACTCTGGGGCCAACGTCCTGACTTTC
CASSLSVNSGANVLTF
>TRBV18|NA|14|TRBJ2-2|TRBD1
TGTGCCAGCTCACGACAGGGGGTCGTCGGGGAGCTGTTTTTT
CASSRQGVVGELFF
>TRBV3-1|NA|14|TRBJ1-2|TRBD1
TGTGCCAGCAGCTCGTCCGGGACAGGTTATGGCTACACCTTC
CASSSSGTGYGYTF
>TRBV15|NA|14|TRBJ2-5|NA
TGTGCCACCAGCAGAGATTCAGGGACGGAGACCCAGTACTTC
CATSRDSGTETQYF
>TRBV3-1|NA|15|TRBJ2-5|NA
TGTGCCAGCAGCCCATCCCCGGACAAAGGAGAGACCCAGTACTTC
CASSPSPDKGETQYF
>TRBV7-7|many|17|TRBJ2-1|TRBD1
TGTGCCAGCAGCTTACGCTTTCAGGGGGTGTCCTACAATGAGCAGTTCTTC
CASSLRFQGVSYNEQFF
>TRBV7-8|few|16|TRBJ1-5|NA
TGTGCCAGCAGCCGACAACGAAGCTATAGCAATCAGCCCCAGCATTTT
CASSRQRSYSNQPQHF
>TRBV2|few|16|TRBJ1-5|NA
TGTGCCAGCAGTGAAGGGAGGCTCAATAGCAATCAGCCCCAGCATTTT
CASSEGRLNSNQPQHF
>TRBV29-1|NA|14|TRBJ2-1|NA
TGCAGCGTTGGCGGACCGAGCTCCTACAATGAGCAGTTCTTC
CSVGGPSSYNEQFF
>TRBV7-3|NA|20|TRBJ1-6|TRBD1
TGTGCCAGCAGCTTAAATCCCCTCGCCGGGACAGGGGGCATCAGAGCACCCCTCCACTTT
CASSLNPLAGTGGIRAPLHF
>TRBV5-1|many|14|TRBJ2-2|NA
TGCGCCAGCAGCTGGAGGGGGCTGACCGGGGAGCTGTTTTTT
CASSWRGLTGELFF
>TRBV5-1|NA|16|TRBJ1-6|TRBD1
TGCGCCAGCAGCTTGGAATGGGACAGGGGTTTTTCACCCCTCCACTTT
CASSLEWDRGFSPLHF
>TRBV6-5|many|13|TRBJ2-4|TRBD1
TGTGCCAGCAGCCTTGGATCCGGGACAGAAAAGTACTTC
CASSLGSGTEKYF
>TRBV2|many|15|TRBJ2-4|NA
TGTGCCAGCAGTGTTCAGTCAGGAGCCAAAAACATTCAGTACTTC
CASSVQSGAKNIQYF
>TRBV20-1|many|13|TRBJ2-3|NA
TGCAGTGCTAGTACGGGTGACACAGATACGCAGTATTTT
CSASTGDTDTQYF
>TRBV29-1|NA|14|TRBJ2-7|NA
TGCAGCGTCAGCCACAGGGGAGGCTCCTACGAGCAGTACTTC
CSVSHRGGSYEQYF
>TRBV6-2/TRBV6-3|many|15|TRBJ1-6|NA
TGTGCCAGCAGTCACCGGGACCGCCATAATTCACCCCTCCACTTT
CASSHRDRHNSPLHF
>TRBV20-1|NA|13|TRBJ1-5|NA
TGCAGTGCTAGAGTCCGGGGGGGCCAGCCCCAGCATTTT
CSARVRGGQPQHF
>TRBV7-2|NA|15|TRBJ2-5|TRBD2
TGTGCCAGCAGCCAGGTCGGACTAGCCCAAGAGACCCAGTACTTC
CASSQVGLAQETQYF
>TRBV5-1|NA|15|TRBJ1-2|TRBD1
TGCGCCAGCAGCTTCGCCGGGACAGGGGTACTTGGCTACACCTTC
CASSFAGTGVLGYTF
>TRBV7-6|NA|16|TRBJ2-2|NA
TGTGCCAGCAGCCCCCAAGGCGGGGCGGGGACCGGGGAGCTGTTTTTT
CASSPQGGAGTGELFF
>TRBV10-3|few|13|TRBJ2-1|NA
TGTGCCATTCATGCGGGCTCCTACAATGAGCAGTTCTTC
CAIHAGSYNEQFF
>TRBV6-5|many|20|TRBJ2-1|TRBD2
TGTGCCAGCAGTTACTCAGTTTTAGCGGGGGACTCGAGCTCCTACAATGAGCAGTTCTTC
CASSYSVLAGDSSSYNEQFF
>TRBV10-3|few|14|TRBJ2-5|TRBD2
TGTGCCATCAGTCTTCTAGCGGGGGCAGAGACCCAGTACTTC
CAISLLAGAETQYF
>TRBV7-8|few|17|TRBJ1-1|TRBD1
TGTGCCAGCAGCTTAGCAAAGAGACAGGGGAAGGGGACTGAAGCTTTCTTT
CASSLAKRQGKGTEAFF
>TRBV20-1|few|13|TRBJ2-3|TRBD2
TGCAGTGCTAGTGGCGGGGGGGCAGATACGCAGTATTTT
CSASGGGADTQYF
>TRBV7-9|many|12|TRBJ2-2|NA
TGTGCCAGCAGCTATACTGAGGGGGAGCTGTTTTTT
CASSYTEGELFF
>TRBV28|many|14|TRBJ1-2|NA
TGTGCCAGCAGCTACACGAGTTTGGGCTATGGCTACACCTTC
CASSYTSLGYGYTF
>TRBV12-3/TRBV12-4|NA|13|TRBJ1-1|TRBD1
TGTGCCAGTAGGACGACAGGGGACACTGAAGCTTTCTTT
CASRTTGDTEAFF
>TRBV10-2|NA|14|TRBJ1-5|TRBD1
TGCGCCAGCAGCGAACAGGGGGCGCGTAGGTCCGAGCATTTT
CASSEQGARRSEHF
>TRBV6-5|NA|14|TRBJ2-1|NA
TGTGCCAGCAGCCGAGGGGGACTGAACAATGAGCAGTTCTTC
CASSRGGLNNEQFF
>TRBV7-3|NA|13|TRBJ2-1|TRBD1
TGTGCCAGCAGCATCGGGACAGCTAATGAGCAGTTCTTC
CASSIGTANEQFF